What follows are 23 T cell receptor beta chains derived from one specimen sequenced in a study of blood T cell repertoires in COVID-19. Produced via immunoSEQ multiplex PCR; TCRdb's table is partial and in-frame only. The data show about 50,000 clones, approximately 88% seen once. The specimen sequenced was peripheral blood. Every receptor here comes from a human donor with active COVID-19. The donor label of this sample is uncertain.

CDR3 region: CASSLRGAGAPDTQYF. The CDR3 DNA sequence: TGTGCCAGCAGCCTAAGGGGCGCGGGAGCTCCAGATACGCAGTATTTT. The rearrangement joins TRBV7-2 to TRBJ2-3; 7 positions match TRBD2. The CDR3 is 16 residues long. After removal of 5 bases from V and 4 bases from J, the junction contained 12 bases not matched to a gene. Germline CDR1 reads SGHTA; CDR2 reads FQGNSA.

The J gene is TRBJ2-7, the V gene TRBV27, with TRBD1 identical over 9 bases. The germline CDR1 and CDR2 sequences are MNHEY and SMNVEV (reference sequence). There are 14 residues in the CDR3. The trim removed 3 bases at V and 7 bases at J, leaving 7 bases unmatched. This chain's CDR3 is CASSFQQGAREQYF. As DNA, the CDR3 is TGTGCCAGCAGTTTTCAACAGGGGGCTCGAGAGCAGTACTTC.

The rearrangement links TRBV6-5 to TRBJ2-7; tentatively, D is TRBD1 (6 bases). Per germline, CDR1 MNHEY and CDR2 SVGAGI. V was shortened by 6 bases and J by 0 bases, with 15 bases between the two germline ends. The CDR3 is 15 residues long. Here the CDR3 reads CASSPGHPDSYEQYF. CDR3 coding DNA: TGTGCCAGCAGCCCGGGACATCCCGACTCCTACGAGCAGTACTTC.

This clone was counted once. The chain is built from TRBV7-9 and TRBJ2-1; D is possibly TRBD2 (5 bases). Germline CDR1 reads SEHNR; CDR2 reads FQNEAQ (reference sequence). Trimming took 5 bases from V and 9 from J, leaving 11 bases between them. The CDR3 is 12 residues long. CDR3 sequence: CASSPETIEQFF. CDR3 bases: TGTGCCAGCAGCCCTGAGACTATTGAGCAGTTCTTC.

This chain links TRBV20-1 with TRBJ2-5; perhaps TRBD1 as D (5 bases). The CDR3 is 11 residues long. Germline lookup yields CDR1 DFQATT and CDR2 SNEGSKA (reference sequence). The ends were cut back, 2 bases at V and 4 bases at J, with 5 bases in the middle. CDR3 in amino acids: CSARQGETQYF. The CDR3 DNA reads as TGCAGTGCTAGACAGGGAGAGACCCAGTACTTC.

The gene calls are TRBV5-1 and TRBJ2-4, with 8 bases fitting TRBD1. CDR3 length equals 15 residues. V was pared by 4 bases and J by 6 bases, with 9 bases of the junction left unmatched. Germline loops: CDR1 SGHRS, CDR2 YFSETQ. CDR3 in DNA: TGCGCCAGCAGCCAAGGCCCAGACAGGGGAAACATTCAGTACTTC. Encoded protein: CASSQGPDRGNIQYF.

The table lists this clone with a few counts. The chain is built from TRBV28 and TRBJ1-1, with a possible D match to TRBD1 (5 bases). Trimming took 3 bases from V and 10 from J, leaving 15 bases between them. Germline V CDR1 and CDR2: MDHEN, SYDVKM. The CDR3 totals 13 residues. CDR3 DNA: TGTGCCAGCAGTTTGGTGGGAACCGGGGGAGCTTTCTTT. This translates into CASSLVGTGGAFF.

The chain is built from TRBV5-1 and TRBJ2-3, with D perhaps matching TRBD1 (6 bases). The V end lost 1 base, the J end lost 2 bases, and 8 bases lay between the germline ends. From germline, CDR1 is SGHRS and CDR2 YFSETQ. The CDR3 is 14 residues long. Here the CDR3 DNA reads TGCGCCAGCAGCTTGATGGGGGCCACAGATACGCAGTATTTT. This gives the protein CASSLMGATDTQYF.

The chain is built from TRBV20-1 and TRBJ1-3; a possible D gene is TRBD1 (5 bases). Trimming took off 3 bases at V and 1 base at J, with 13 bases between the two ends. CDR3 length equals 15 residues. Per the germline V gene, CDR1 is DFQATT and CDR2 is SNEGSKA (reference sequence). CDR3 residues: CSASSRRGSGNTIYF. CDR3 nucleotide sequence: TGCAGTGCTAGTTCCCGGCGGGGGTCTGGAAACACCATATATTTT.

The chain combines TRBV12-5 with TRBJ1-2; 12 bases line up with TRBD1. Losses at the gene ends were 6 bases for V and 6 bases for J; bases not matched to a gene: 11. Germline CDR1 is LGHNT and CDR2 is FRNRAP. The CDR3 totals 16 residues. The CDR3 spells CASGSPGQGAVNGYTF. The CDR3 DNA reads TGTGCTAGTGGGAGCCCGGGACAGGGGGCCGTCAATGGCTACACCTTC. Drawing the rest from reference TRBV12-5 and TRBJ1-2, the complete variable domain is DARVTQTPRHKVTEMGQEVTMRCQPILGHNTVFWYRQTMMQGLELLAYFRNRAPLDDSGMPKDRFSAEMPDATLATLKIQPSEPRDSAVYFCASGSPGQGAVNGYTFGSGTRLTVV.

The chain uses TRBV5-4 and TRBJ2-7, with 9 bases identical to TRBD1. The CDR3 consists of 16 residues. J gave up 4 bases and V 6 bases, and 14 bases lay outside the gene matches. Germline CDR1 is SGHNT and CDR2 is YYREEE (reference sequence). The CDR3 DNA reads TGTGCCAGCAACGGTGGGGGACAGGGCGAGGGGTACGAGCAGTACTTC. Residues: CASNGGGQGEGYEQYF.

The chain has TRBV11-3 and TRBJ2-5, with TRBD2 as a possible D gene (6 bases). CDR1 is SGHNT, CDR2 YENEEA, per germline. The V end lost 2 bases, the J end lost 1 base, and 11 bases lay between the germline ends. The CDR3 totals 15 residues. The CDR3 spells CASSLTAGRQETQYF. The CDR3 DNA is TGTGCCAGCAGCTTAACAGCGGGCCGCCAAGAGACCCAGTACTTC.

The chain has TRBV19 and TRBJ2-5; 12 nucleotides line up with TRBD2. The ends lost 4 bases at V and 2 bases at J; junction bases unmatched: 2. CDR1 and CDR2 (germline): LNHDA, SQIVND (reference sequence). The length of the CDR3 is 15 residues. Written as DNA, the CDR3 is TGTGCCAGTAGTACGACTAGCGGGAGTCAAGAGACCCAGTACTTC. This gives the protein CASSTTSGSQETQYF. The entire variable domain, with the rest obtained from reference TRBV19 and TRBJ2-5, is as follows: DGGITQSPKYLFRKEGQNVTLSCEQNLNHDAMYWYRQDPGQGLRLIYYSQIVNDFQKGDIAEGYSVSREKKESFPLTVTSAQKNPTAFYLCASSTTSGSQETQYFGPGTRLLVL.

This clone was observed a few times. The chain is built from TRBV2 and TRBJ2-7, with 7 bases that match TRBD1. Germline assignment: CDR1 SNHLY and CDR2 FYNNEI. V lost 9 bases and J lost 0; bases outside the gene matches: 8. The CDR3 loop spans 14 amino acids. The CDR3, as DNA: TGTGCCAGTCGTTTCCGGGACAGCTCCTACGAGCAGTACTTC. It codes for CASRFRDSSYEQYF. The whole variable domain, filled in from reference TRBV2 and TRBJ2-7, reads EPEVTQTPSHQVTQMGQEVILRCVPISNHLYFYWYRQILGQKVEFLVSFYNNEISEKSEIFDDQFSVERPDGSNFTLKIRSTKLEDSAMYFCASRFRDSSYEQYFGPGTRLTVT.

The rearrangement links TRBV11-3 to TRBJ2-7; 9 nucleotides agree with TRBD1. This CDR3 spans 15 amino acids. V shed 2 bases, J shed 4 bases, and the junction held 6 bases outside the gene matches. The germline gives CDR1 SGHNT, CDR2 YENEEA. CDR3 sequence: CASSLRGTGPYEQYF. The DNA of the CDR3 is TGTGCCAGCAGCTTAAGAGGGACAGGGCCGTACGAGCAGTACTTC.

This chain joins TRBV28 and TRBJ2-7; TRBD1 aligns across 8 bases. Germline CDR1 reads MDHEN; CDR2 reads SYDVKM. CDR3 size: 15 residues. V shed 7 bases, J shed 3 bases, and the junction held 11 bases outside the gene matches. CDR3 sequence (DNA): TGTGCCAGCACCACGGGACAGGAGGTCGGCTACGAGCAGTACTTC. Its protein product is CASTTGQEVGYEQYF.

The CDR3 sequence is CASSPGGSRAAIYF. CDR3 in DNA: TGTGCCAGCAGCCCGGGGGGGAGTCGGGCGGCCATATATTTT. The V gene is TRBV7-2, the J gene TRBJ1-3, with TRBD1 as a possible D gene (5 bases). V was trimmed by 5 bases and J by 11 bases, leaving 19 bases between them. CDR3 length equals 14 residues. The V gene's germline CDR1 is SGHTA and CDR2 FQGNSA.

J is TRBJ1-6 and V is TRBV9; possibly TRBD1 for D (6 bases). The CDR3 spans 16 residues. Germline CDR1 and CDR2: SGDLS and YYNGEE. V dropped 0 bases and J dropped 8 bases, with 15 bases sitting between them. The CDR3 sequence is CASSVGGRPTDSPLHF. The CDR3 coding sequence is TGTGCCAGCAGCGTAGGGGGGCGGCCGACCGATTCACCCCTCCACTTT.

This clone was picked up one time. The chain's CDR3 is CATGGSSTDTQYF. The CDR3 DNA is TGTGCTACAGGGGGAAGTAGCACAGATACGCAGTATTTT. The rearrangement uses TRBV10-3 and TRBJ2-3, with 8 bases lining up with TRBD1. This CDR3 spans 13 amino acids. Germline CDR1 ENHRY, CDR2 SYGVKD.

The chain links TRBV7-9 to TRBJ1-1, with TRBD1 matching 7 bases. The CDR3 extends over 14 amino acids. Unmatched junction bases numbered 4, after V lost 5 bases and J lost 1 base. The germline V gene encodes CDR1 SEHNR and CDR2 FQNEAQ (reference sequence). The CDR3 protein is CASSNQGGNTEAFF. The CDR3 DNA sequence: TGTGCCAGCAGCAACCAGGGGGGGAACACTGAAGCTTTCTTT.

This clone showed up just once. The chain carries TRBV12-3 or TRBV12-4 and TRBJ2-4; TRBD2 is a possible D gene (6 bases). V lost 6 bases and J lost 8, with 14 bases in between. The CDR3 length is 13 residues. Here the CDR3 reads CASSQSLAHIQYF. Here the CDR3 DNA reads TGTGCCAGCAGCCAGAGCCTAGCGCACATTCAGTACTTC.

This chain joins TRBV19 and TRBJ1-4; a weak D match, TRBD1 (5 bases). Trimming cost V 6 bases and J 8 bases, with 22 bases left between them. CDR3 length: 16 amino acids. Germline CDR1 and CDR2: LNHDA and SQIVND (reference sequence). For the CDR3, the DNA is TGTGCCAGTAGATCAGGTCTCGGGGGAATCTCCGAAAAACTGTTTTTT. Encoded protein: CASRSGLGGISEKLFF.

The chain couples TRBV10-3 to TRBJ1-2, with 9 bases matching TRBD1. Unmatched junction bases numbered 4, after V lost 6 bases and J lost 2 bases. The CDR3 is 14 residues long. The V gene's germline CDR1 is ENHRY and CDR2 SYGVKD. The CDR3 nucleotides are TGTGCCATCAGCTGGGACAGGGCGAACTATGGCTACACCTTC. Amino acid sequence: CAISWDRANYGYTF.